A single sample is the source of the 15 T cell receptor beta chains below, sequenced in a study of T cells in Graves' hyperthyroidism and ophthalmopathy. What was amplified from RNA transcripts were TCR beta CDR3 regions. A first-round RT-PCR of the TCR CDR3 used the HTBI primer set. In TCRdb, the multiplex PCR reads were re-called with MiXCR into one record per CDR3 protein. The table has 490,000 or so distinct CDR3 sequences, around 20% seen once; the top ten hold approximately 48%. The sample comprised blood. Receptors originate from a middle-aged man with Graves' ophthalmopathy.

This clonotype turned up a few times. One end of the junction is discordant with germline, which a read error may explain. V usage is TRBV7-7 and J usage is TRBJ2-1; D might be TRBD2 (6 bases). The CDR3 has 15 residues. CDR1 is SSHAT, CDR2 FNYEAQ, per germline (reference sequence). The CDR3 nucleotides read TGTGCTAGCAGCCCCGGGATCCAAGGGGAGGATGAGCAGTTCTTC. Protein: CASSPGIQGEDEQFF.

The rearrangement joins TRBV6-5 to TRBJ2-7; 9 positions agree with TRBD2. This CDR3 has 16 amino acids. CDR1 is MNHEY, CDR2 SVGAGI, per germline. Trimming took 2 bases from V and 4 from J; bases not matched to a gene: 9. The CDR3 nucleotides read TGTGCCAGCAGTTACACGGGCGGGAGGGGGGCTTACGAGCAGTACTTC. Translation: CASSYTGGRGAYEQYF.

Only a few counts were recorded for this clonotype. This chain uses TRBV5-8 with TRBJ1-1; 9 bases match TRBD1. V was clipped by 2 bases and J by 6 bases; unmatched bases: 8. CDR3 length: 15 amino acids. Germline-derived CDR1 and CDR2 are SGHTS and YDEGEE. The CDR3 here is CASSLPGQGTPEAFF. The CDR3 coding sequence is TGTGCCAGCAGCTTACCGGGACAGGGAACACCTGAAGCTTTCTTT.

The J gene is TRBJ2-2, the V gene TRBV15; unclear D gene. CDR1 and CDR2 (germline): LNHNV, YYDKDF (reference sequence). The CDR3 covers 12 residues. V was pared by 4 bases and J by 3 bases, with 3 bases between. The CDR3 here is CATSTYTGELFF. The CDR3 coding sequence is TGTGCCACCAGCACCTACACCGGGGAGCTGTTTTTT.

This clonotype was observed a few times. The J gene is TRBJ2-4, the V gene TRBV19; the match to TRBD2 covers 8 bases. The length of the CDR3 is 17 residues. The germline V gene encodes CDR1 LNHDA and CDR2 SQIVND (reference sequence). V lost 7 bases to trimming and J lost 2 bases; unmatched junction nucleotides: 13. The CDR3 coding sequence is TGTGCCAGTACCTCTCGGGACGCGGGAGGCTCCAAAAACATTCAGTACTTC. It codes for CASTSRDAGGSKNIQYF.

J is TRBJ2-1 and V is TRBV5-1; no reliable D call. CDR1 is SGHRS and CDR2 is YFSETQ in the germline V gene. The CDR3 runs 16 residues. The V end was cut by 6 bases, the J end by 3 bases, with 19 bases between. The CDR3 region has the DNA TGCGCCAGCACTTCCCGGACCGACCACAACTACAATGAGCAGTTCTTC. Translation gives CASTSRTDHNYNEQFF. Based on the CDR3 plus reference TRBV5-1 and TRBJ2-1, the full variable domain is KAGVTQTPRYLIKTRGQQVTLSCSPISGHRSVSWYQQTPGQGLQFLFEYFSETQRNKGNFPGRFSGRQFSNSRSEMNVSTLELGDSALYLCASTSRTDHNYNEQFFGPGTRLTVL.

This clonotype was detected ten times or more. One junction end disagrees with the germline gene, perhaps due to a read error. J is TRBJ2-7 and V is TRBV20-1, with TRBD2 as a possible D gene (6 bases). Germline CDR1 and CDR2: DFQATT and SNEGSKA (reference sequence). CDR3 size: 14 residues. The CDR3 DNA follows: TGCAGTGCTAGGGGACTCCTTTCATCCTCCGAGCAGTACTTC. Its translation: CSARGLLSSSEQYF.

This clonotype was counted ten times or more. The rearrangement links TRBV5-1 to TRBJ2-1; 9 bases are shared with TRBD2. CDR1 SGHRS and CDR2 YFSETQ come from the germline V gene. The CDR3 is 15 residues long. V shed 0 bases and J 5 bases; nucleotides not matched to a gene: 3. The CDR3 here is CASSLGSSGNNEQFF. CDR3 bases: TGCGCCAGCAGCTTGGGGTCTAGCGGGAACAATGAGCAGTTCTTC.

At least ten counts were recorded for this clonotype. The chain is built from TRBV27 and TRBJ2-1; D is ambiguous. The CDR3 is 15 residues long. Looked up from germline, CDR1 is MNHEY and CDR2 is SMNVEV (reference sequence). Between the trimmed V and J ends, which lost 5 bases and 5 bases, there was a span of 16 bases. CDR3: CASSGVGLANNEQFF. The DNA of the CDR3 is TGTGCCAGCAGTGGGGTTGGCTTGGCCAACAATGAGCAGTTCTTC.

The chain uses TRBV14 and TRBJ1-1; D gene ambiguous. V was pared by 0 bases and J by 3 bases, with 11 bases between. The CDR3 loop spans 15 amino acids. From germline, CDR1 is SGHDN and CDR2 FVKESK. The CDR3 is CASSQEDGVDTEAFF. In nucleotides, the CDR3 is TGTGCCAGCAGCCAAGAGGACGGAGTGGACACTGAAGCTTTCTTT.

This clonotype was detected a few times. The chain joins TRBV6-2 or TRBV6-3 to TRBJ2-3, with TRBD2 identical over 10 bases. The CDR3 runs to 14 residues. Germline trimming cut 6 bases from V and 6 bases from J; bases unmatched to any gene: 6. Germline V CDR1 and CDR2: MNHEY, SVGEGT. The CDR3 DNA is TGTGCCAGCAGACGGACTAGCGGATGGGATACGCAGTATTTT. Residues: CASRRTSGWDTQYF.

The chain carries TRBV14 and TRBJ2-7, with TRBD2 matching over 9 bases. This CDR3 is 13 amino acids long. Trimming cost V 8 bases and J 4 bases; bases outside gene matches: 6. Germline lookup yields CDR1 SGHDN and CDR2 FVKESK. The CDR3 nucleotides read TGTGCCAGCGGTCGAGCGGGGGGATACGAGCAGTACTTC. It yields the protein CASGRAGGYEQYF.

The sample holds one count of this clonotype. J is TRBJ1-1 and V is TRBV11-2, with 7 positions matching TRBD1. Trimming cost V 4 bases and J 10 bases; bases outside gene matches: 12. The germline CDR1 and CDR2 sequences are SGHAT and FQNNGV. This CDR3 is 14 amino acids long. The CDR3, as DNA: TGTGCCAGCAGCTCAGGGGGTTGGGGGGGGGTAGCTTTCTTT. Translating it yields CASSSGGWGGVAFF. Full variable domain (outside the CDR3, taken from reference TRBV11-2 and TRBJ1-1): EAGVAQSPRYKIIEKRQSVAFWCNPISGHATLYWYQQILGQGPKLLIQFQNNGVVDDSQLPKDRFSAERLKGVDSTLKIQPAKLEDSAVYLCASSSGGWGGVAFFGQGTRLTVV.

This clonotype was seen more than once but under ten times. This sequence joins TRBV27 and TRBJ1-6, with unresolved D. The germline V and J ends were trimmed by 6 bases and 4 bases, with 7 bases remaining between them. The CDR3 loop spans 13 amino acids. Germline V gene sequence: CDR1 MNHEY, CDR2 SMNVEV (reference sequence). CDR3 nucleotides: TGTGCCAGCAGATTTCAGTATAATTCACCCCTCCACTTT. Residues: CASRFQYNSPLHF.

This clonotype showed up many times. CDR3 bases: TGTGCCAGCAGTTACGGGACAATGAACAATGAGCAGTTCTTC. Protein sequence: CASSYGTMNNEQFF. The rearrangement joins TRBV6-2 or TRBV6-3 to TRBJ2-1, with D possibly TRBD1 on 6 matching bases. The CDR3 has 14 residues. Germline CDR1 is MNHEY and CDR2 is SVGEGT. Trimming took 2 bases from V and 5 from J, leaving 10 bases between them.